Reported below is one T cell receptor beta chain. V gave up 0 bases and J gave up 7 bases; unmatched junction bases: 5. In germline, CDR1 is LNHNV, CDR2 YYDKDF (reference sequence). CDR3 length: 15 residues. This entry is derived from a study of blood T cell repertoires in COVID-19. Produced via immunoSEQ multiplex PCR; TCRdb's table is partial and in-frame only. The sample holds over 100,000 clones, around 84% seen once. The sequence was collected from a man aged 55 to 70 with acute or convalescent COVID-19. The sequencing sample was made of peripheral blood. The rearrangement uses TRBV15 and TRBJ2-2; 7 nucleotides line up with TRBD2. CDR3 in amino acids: CATSRDWGEGGELFF. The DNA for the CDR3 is TGTGCCACCAGCAGAGATTGGGGGGAGGGCGGGGAGCTGTTTTTT.